Sequencing of this T cell receptor (beta chain) was carried out in a study of cytomegalovirus exposure and HLA in healthy donors (TCRdb year 2017). Background on the whole study: An earlier analysis of a few hundred of the donors reported 276 Gb of sequence data and 117 million unique TCR beta sequences obtained from 180 million or so T cells. A separate validation cohort of roughly 130 different subjects was used in addition to the approximately 610-subject first cohort. Donor age, sex, ethnicity and CMV serostatus were compiled alongside the repertoire data. An early release covering 500 to 750 HLA-typed donors comprised approximately 290 gigabases of sequencing data and around 86 million unique TCR sequences. Class I and class II HLA loci were covered by the typing at four-digit resolution. The T cell repertoires of around 670 subjects were profiled by immunosequencing and related to cytomegalovirus serostatus. Typing coverage varied by locus: 629-630 donors for A, B, C, DRB1 and DQB1; approximately 560 for DQA1; approximately 610 for DPA1; around 450 for DPB1. To study patterns of TCR occurrence, a later analysis re-analyzed previously published TCR beta repertoires from around 660 donors and added high-resolution HLA genotyping. The later analysis used no new phenotypic data to find candidate immune exposures, relying instead on TCR beta sequences and their occurrence across donors. Among the roughly 390 genotyped donors, approximately 77% belonged to the genetic ancestry cluster associated with self-reported Caucasian donors. Genome-wide SNP genotypes for about 55% of the 666 donors were used in a later genetic analysis, which treated that subset as a discovery cohort. Among around 400 genotyped donors of the cohort, an average of about 220,000 unique TCR beta nucleotide sequences was sequenced per donor, of which 15% to 20% were non-productive. Roughly five DR-DQ haplotypes were treated as single units for association and clustering because of strong linkage in the cohort. Every repertoire in the discovery cohort had been generated on one and the same sequencing platform. In an earlier analysis of about 590 of the donors, high-throughput TCR beta sequencing was used to judge whether each TCR beta V gene segment behaved as functional or pseudogenic. The study was designed to test whether signatures of past pathogen exposure could be identified by cataloging public T cell receptors. The study combined high-throughput TCR immunosequencing, statistical association of individual TCRs with disease status, and machine learning to predict cytomegalovirus infection status.

Of note for this clone: Its antigen is currently not known. Base quality data are lacking; no much larger clone is found one base away.

Library preparation used the immunoSEQ multiplex PCR assay. For the multiplex PCR, a mixture combining 60 forward primers for TCR Vbeta segments and 13 reverse primers for TCR Jbeta segments was used. A multiplex PCR assay on genomic DNA amplified the CDR3 region of rearranged TCR beta genes. The Illumina HiSeq System was used to sequence the amplified TCR beta libraries as 87-base-pair reads. Per the authors' processing: Across the 670 or so repertoires, a later analysis counted some 80 million unique TCR beta chains, about 10 million of which were shared by at least two donors. Raw reads were error-corrected and collapsed into unique sequences with a nearest-neighbor algorithm that merged closely related sequences to remove PCR and sequencing errors. To assign V, D and J gene segments, CDR3 sequences were aligned to IMGT reference sequences. For a sequence to be retained, a match of at least six nucleotides to both a V gene segment and a J gene segment was required. A rearrangement counted as productive if the CDR3 had no stop codons and remained in frame with V and J, and every other rearrangement counted as non-productive. Following IMGT convention, CDR3 was defined as the stretch from the second conserved V-encoded cysteine up to the conserved J-encoded phenylalanine. Sequences without an unambiguous match to a single V gene segment were excluded from the earlier analysis of 587 of the donors. In an earlier analysis of several hundred of the donors, V segments were called functional above 56.7% productive rearrangements and were called segregating when the between-donor standard deviation exceeded 5%. To diagnose cytomegalovirus status from the catalog of TCR beta chain sequences, a statistical classification framework was built. A later analysis assigned V and J genes by comparing TCR nucleotide sequences with IMGT/GENE-DB human TR gene sequences. Using the TCRdist pipeline, a later analysis assigned CDR3 sequences along with most-parsimonious VDJ recombination scenarios. A later analysis defined each TCR beta chain by its CDR3 amino acid sequence plus V-gene family, and excluded reads lacking a unique V-gene family. To address suspected cross-contamination and a sequencing artifact, a later analysis removed a few hundred highly shared, low-generation-probability nucleotide sequences. In a later analysis, a clonal expansion index was calculated for each public chain from normalized within-repertoire ranks of inferred template counts. In a later analysis, generation probabilities were computed using a VDJ recombination model fitted to out-of-frame rearrangements, and the results were checked against IGoR. In a later analysis, TCR-TCR, TCR-HLA and TCR-CMV co-occurrence was scored with hypergeometric tests, and a repertoire-size bias correction was applied to TCR pairs. To estimate false discovery rates, a later analysis permuted the HLA or CMV assignments 20 times. In a later analysis, co-occurring TCRs were grouped with DBSCAN, and TCRdist sequence similarity was added when clustering was performed within HLA-allele-positive subsets. Repertoires with fewer than 30,000 or more than 120,000 public chains were left out of co-occurrence clustering, as were five repertoires with anomalous nucleotide sharing. In its TCRdb copy, this immuneACCESS table keeps in-frame sequences only and misses some clones. Where compared with another copy, unresolved V genes explain less than half of these, and the others have no known cause. V, J and clone size reflect that table, while D and trimming were determined from the DNA. The sample data list roughly 180,000 clones, and approximately 81% of these were observed just once. 2% to 3% of the sample rests with the top ten.

What the study reported, not specific to this receptor: This cohort had only TCR beta chains sequenced, and the lack of alpha or paired-chain data limited which features could be detected. In a later analysis, TCR association rates were found to vary across HLA loci, with the most associated TCRs seen for DRB1 alleles and the fewest for HLA-C alleles. Most TCR sequences were observed very rarely across donors, whereas some public TCRs were present in many individuals. Some IMGT-functional V segments, including TRBV6-2 and TRBV6-3, could not be distinguished by the 87-base-pair reads and were therefore excluded. In a later genetic analysis, fewer N-insertions in productive TCRs were reported among donors in an Asian-associated ancestry cluster than the roughly 700-donor mean. Most CMV-associated TCR beta chains appeared to be HLA-restricted in a later analysis, and the HLA associations seemed to be driven largely by CMV exposure. The classifier was reported to diagnose cytomegalovirus status with high specificity and sensitivity in both the original cohort and the validation cohort. In the study, around 150 TCR beta chains were listed as associated with cytomegalovirus. In an earlier analysis of more than 450 of the donors, most TCR beta V segments were observed in productive rearrangements about 90% or about 30% of the time, broadly matching IMGT annotations. When HLA alleles, especially DR and DQ, strongly co-occurred, attributing TCR associations to individual alleles was difficult. Compared with equally common non-associated chains, HLA-associated TCR beta chains in a later analysis were more clonally expanded and had lower generation probabilities. Linkage disequilibrium might explain the correlated functional status among segregating V segments, but an unknown experimental factor could not be ruled out. For the cohort, immune exposure information was limited to CMV serostatus. A group of highly shared sequence variants was considered likely to be a technical artifact of the sequencing pipeline. A further reported finding was that TCR beta sequences accurately predicted the HLA-A and HLA-B alleles for most subjects in the first cohort. It was suggested by the authors that the approach could potentially be generalized to other disease states and immunological phenotypes. Because counts were too low, seventeen rarely observed V segments, including chromosome 9 orphons, were excluded from the earlier analysis of under 650 of the donors. The presence/absence analyses assumed that sequencing depth was roughly uniform across donors, and that assumption may not be true. An association between a missense DCLRE1C variant and V-gene and J-gene trimming of TCR beta chains was found in a later genetic analysis and replicated in an independent cohort. In a later analysis, about 17,000 TCR beta sequences were associated with specific HLA alleles at a false discovery rate of 0.05. In vitro tests confirmed that a few of the cytomegalovirus-associated TCR beta chains recognize cytomegalovirus antigens. Because some donors lacked HLA typing at each locus, the association tests relied only on the typed subset. According to a later analysis, parvovirus B19, influenza, CMV and Epstein-Barr virus appeared linked to several top co-occurrence clusters.

The cohort comprised 670 or so healthy bone marrow donors. At the time of sampling, all cohort members were nominally healthy, though unrecorded immune exposures were likely present. The donor tested CMV seronegative and was one of the 352 seronegative cohort members. A peripheral blood sample was collected from each donor, and TCR beta sequencing was performed on peripheral blood mononuclear cells. Genomic DNA extraction from the blood cell samples was performed with the Qiagen DNeasy Blood Extraction Kit. The germline V gene gives CDR1 as SGHAT and CDR2 as FQNNGV. Spanning cysteine to phenylalanine, the CDR3 consists of 16 amino acids. Only CDR3 DNA remains: 48 bases, in frame from the first base. Germline trimming: 0 bases from V, 4 bases from J; junction bases outside gene matches: 5.

Sequencing was done on a sample of PBMCs. This receptor was identified in a female donor in good health and CMV-seronegative. This sequence uses TRBV11-2 and TRBJ1-2, with TRBD1 identical over 10 junction bases. The sequence in DNA is TGTGCCAGCAGCTTAGAGGGGACAGGGGCTCTCTATGGCTACACCTTC. The encoded protein is CASSLEGTGALYGYTF.